This TCR beta chain was sequenced during a study of liver allograft versus peripheral blood T cells. For the study at large: Repertoires from peripheral blood of liver transplant recipients were compared with those inside their transplanted livers. Study-level findings and limits: Reportedly, the T cell receptor repertoires inside liver allografts were not the same as those in peripheral blood.

CDR1 is KGHSH, CDR2 LQKENI, per germline. This CDR3 is 16 amino acids long. V was pared by 3 bases and J by 0 bases, with 4 bases of the junction left unmatched. By sample fraction, this clonotype is medium-sized. Its antigen is undetermined. A single record per CDR3 protein comes from TCRdb applying MiXCR to the reads. This sample has approximately 9,300 distinct CDR3 sequences, with approximately 18% found just once. This receptor was taken from a human patient who had a liver transplant. Among the T cells, some may be from the graft donor. The chain has TRBV18 and TRBJ1-4; 7 bases fit TRBD1. The CDR3 protein is CASSPRDSATNEKLFF. CDR3 sequence (DNA): TGTGCCAGCTCACCCCGGGACAGTGCAACTAATGAAAAACTGTTTTTT.